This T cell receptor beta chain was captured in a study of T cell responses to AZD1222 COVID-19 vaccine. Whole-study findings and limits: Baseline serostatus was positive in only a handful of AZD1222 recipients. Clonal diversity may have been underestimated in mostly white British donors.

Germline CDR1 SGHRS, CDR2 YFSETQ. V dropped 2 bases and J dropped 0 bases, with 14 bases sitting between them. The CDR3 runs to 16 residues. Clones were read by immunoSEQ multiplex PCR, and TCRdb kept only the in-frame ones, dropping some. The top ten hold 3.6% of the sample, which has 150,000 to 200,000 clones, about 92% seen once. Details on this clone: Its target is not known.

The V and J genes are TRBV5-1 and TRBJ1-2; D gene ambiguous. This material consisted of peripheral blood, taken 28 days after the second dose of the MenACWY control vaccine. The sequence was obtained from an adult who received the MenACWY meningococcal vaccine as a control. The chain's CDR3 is CASSFGVGVANYGYTF. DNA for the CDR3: TGCGCCAGCAGCTTTGGGGTAGGAGTAGCTAACTATGGCTACACCTTC.